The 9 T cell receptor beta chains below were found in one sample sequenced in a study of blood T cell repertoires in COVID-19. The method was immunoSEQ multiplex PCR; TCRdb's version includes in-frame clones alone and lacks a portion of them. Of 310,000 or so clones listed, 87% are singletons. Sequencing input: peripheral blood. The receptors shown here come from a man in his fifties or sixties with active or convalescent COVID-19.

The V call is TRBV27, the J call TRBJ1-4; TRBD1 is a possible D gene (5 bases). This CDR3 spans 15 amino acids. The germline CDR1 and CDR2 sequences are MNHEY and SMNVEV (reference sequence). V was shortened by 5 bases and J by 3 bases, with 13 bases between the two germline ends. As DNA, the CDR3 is TGTGCCAGCAGTCCTACCCGGGACTCTAATGAAAAACTGTTTTTT. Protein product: CASSPTRDSNEKLFF.

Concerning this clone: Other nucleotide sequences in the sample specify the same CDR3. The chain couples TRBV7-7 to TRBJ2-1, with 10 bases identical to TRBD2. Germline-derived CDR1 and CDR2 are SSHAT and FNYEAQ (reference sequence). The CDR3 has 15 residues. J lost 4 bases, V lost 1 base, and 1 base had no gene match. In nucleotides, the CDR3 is TGTGCCAGCAGCTTAGGGACTAGCGGTTACAATGAGCAGTTCTTC. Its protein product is CASSLGTSGYNEQFF.

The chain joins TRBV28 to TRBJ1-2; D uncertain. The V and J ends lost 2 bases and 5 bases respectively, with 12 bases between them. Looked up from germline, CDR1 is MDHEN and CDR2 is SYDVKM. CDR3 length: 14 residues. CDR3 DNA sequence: TGTGCCAGCAGTTTAAACATCCCGGGGTATGGCTACACCTTC. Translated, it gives CASSLNIPGYGYTF.

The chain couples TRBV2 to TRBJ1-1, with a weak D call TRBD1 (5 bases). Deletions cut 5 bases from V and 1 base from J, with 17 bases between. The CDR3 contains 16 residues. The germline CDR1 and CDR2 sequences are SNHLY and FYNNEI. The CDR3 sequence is CASSLNRQSWNTEAFF. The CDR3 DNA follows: TGTGCCAGCAGTCTGAATCGACAGAGTTGGAACACTGAAGCTTTCTTT.

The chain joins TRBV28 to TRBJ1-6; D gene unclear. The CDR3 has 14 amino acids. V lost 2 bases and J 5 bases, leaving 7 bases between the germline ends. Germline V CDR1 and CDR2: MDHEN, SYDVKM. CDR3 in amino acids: CASSLGLDNSPLHF. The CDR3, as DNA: TGTGCCAGCAGTTTAGGACTGGATAATTCACCCCTCCACTTT.

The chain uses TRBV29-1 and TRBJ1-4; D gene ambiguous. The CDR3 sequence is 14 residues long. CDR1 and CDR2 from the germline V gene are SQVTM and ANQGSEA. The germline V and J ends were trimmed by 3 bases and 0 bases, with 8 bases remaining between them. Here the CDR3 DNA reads TGCAGCGTTGAGGGCACCGCAACTAATGAAAAACTGTTTTTT. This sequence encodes CSVEGTATNEKLFF.

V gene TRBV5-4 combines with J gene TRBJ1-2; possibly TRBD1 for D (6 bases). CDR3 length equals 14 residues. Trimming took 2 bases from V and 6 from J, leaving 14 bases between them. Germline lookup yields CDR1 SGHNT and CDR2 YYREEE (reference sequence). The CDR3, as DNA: TGTGCCAGCAGCTTTAACAGGGCTGGGGATGGCTACACCTTC. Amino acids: CASSFNRAGDGYTF.

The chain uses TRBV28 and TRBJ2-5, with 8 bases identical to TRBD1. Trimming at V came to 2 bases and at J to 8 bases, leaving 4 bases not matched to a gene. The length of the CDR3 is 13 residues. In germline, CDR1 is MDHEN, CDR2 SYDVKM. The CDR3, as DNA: TGTGCCAGCAGTTTAAAGGACAGGGCTACCCAGTACTTC. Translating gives CASSLKDRATQYF.

The CDR3 DNA is TGTGCCAGCTCACCAGCTGACATCTCGGGGGGTATGAACACTGAAGCTTTCTTT. It yields the protein CASSPADISGGMNTEAFF. The V and J genes are TRBV18 and TRBJ1-1; D may be TRBD1 (5 bases). Germline V gene sequence: CDR1 KGHSH, CDR2 LQKENI. There are 18 residues in the CDR3. Between the trimmed V and J ends, which lost 2 bases and 0 bases, there was a span of 19 bases.